A selection of T cell receptor beta chains follows, all from one sample in a study of OX40 agonist ivuxolimab in advanced cancers. The protocol was immunoSEQ multiplex PCR, while the TCRdb copy is restricted to in-frame clones and leaves out a portion. The data show tens of thousands of clones, roughly nine tenths seen once. The sequences come from CD4+ or CD8+ T cells sorted from blood, collected in a trial of the OX40 agonist ivuxolimab. The source of these receptors is an adult with an advanced solid tumor such as melanoma, head and neck, liver or kidney cancer. Both conserved end residues are part of each CDR3. A D gene is named only where the DNA matches it firmly. Size is stated for part of the rows, as once, few or many counts, or as a class when the clone is expanded.

size,length,V,J,D,CDR3,DNA
NA,16,TRBV9,TRBJ1-2,TRBD1,CASSATTRGLNYGYTF,TGTGCCAGCAGCGCGACGACCAGGGGGCTAAACTATGGCTACACCTTC
NA,10,TRBV20-1,TRBJ1-1,NA,CSAKNTEAFF,TGCAGTGCTAAGAACACTGAAGCTTTCTTT
NA,15,TRBV6-6,TRBJ2-1,TRBD1,CASSPPRDRGIEQFF,TGTGCCAGCAGCCCCCCGAGGGACAGGGGAATCGAGCAGTTCTTC
NA,15,TRBV27,TRBJ2-3,TRBD2,CAIASAGGLGDTQYF,TGTGCCATCGCGTCAGCGGGGGGGCTGGGAGATACGCAGTATTTT
NA,15,TRBV7-3,TRBJ2-1,NA,CASSPVQAGVNEQFF,TGTGCCAGCAGCCCAGTCCAGGCAGGGGTGAATGAGCAGTTCTTC
NA,14,TRBV7-9,TRBJ1-2,NA,CASSLDRERYGYTF,TGTGCCAGCAGCTTAGACAGGGAACGCTATGGCTACACCTTC
NA,14,TRBV7-9,TRBJ1-5,NA,CASSRDNERQPQHF,TGTGCCAGCAGCCGGGACAATGAACGTCAGCCCCAGCATTTT
NA,15,TRBV30,TRBJ2-3,TRBD2,CAWSKGLAGSDTQYF,TGTGCCTGGAGTAAGGGACTAGCGGGCTCAGATACGCAGTATTTT
NA,15,TRBV27,TRBJ1-6,NA,CASSFGYPNNSPLHF,TGTGCCAGCAGTTTTGGGTATCCCAATAATTCACCCCTCCACTTT
NA,16,TRBV5-1,TRBJ2-1,TRBD2,CASSPSSGRGYNEQFF,TGCGCCAGCAGCCCTAGCAGCGGGAGGGGCTACAATGAGCAGTTCTTC
NA,15,TRBV5-1,TRBJ2-5,TRBD2,CASSLLAGGRETQYF,TGCGCCAGCAGCTTACTAGCGGGGGGACGGGAGACCCAGTACTTC
NA,16,TRBV7-9,TRBJ2-2,NA,CASDPGSGLNTGELFF,TGTGCCAGCGATCCGGGTAGCGGACTAAACACCGGGGAGCTGTTTTTT
NA,14,TRBV9,TRBJ1-6,NA,CASSVGGRESPLHF,TGTGCCAGCAGCGTAGGGGGCAGGGAATCACCCCTCCACTTT
NA,12,TRBV30,TRBJ2-3,TRBD1,CARDRGTDTQYF,TGTGCCCGGGACAGAGGCACAGATACGCAGTATTTT
NA,16,TRBV19,TRBJ2-1,TRBD2,CASSHRLAGLYNEQFF,TGTGCCAGTAGTCATAGACTAGCGGGTTTATACAATGAGCAGTTCTTC
NA,12,TRBV7-8,TRBJ1-2,NA,CASMTDNYGYTF,TGTGCCAGCATGACAGACAACTATGGCTACACCTTC
NA,12,TRBV18,TRBJ2-7,NA,CASSPEVGEQYF,TGTGCCAGCTCACCAGAGGTTGGCGAGCAGTACTTC
NA,16,TRBV19,TRBJ1-5,NA,CASSTPASGEGQPQHF,TGTGCCAGTAGTACCCCCGCCTCAGGGGAAGGTCAGCCCCAGCATTTT
NA,19,TRBV19,TRBJ2-3,TRBD2,CASSLGTSGEKPSTDTQYF,TGTGCCAGTAGTCTCGGGACTAGCGGGGAGAAACCTAGCACAGATACGCAGTATTTT
NA,13,TRBV10-3,TRBJ1-1,NA,CASRGALNTEAFF,TGTGCCTCCCGGGGGGCTCTGAACACTGAAGCTTTCTTT
NA,11,TRBV20-1,TRBJ1-4,NA,CSAGYNEKLFF,TGCAGTGCTGGTTATAATGAAAAACTGTTTTTT
NA,15,TRBV28,TRBJ2-3,NA,CASSLSSQNRYTQYF,TGTGCCAGCAGTTTATCTTCTCAGAATAGATATACGCAGTATTTT
NA,17,TRBV5-4,TRBJ2-2,TRBD2,CASSGTSGGVNTGELFF,TGTGCCAGCAGCGGGACTAGCGGGGGGGTTAACACCGGGGAGCTGTTTTTT
NA,15,TRBV5-1,TRBJ1-5,TRBD1,CASRLDRASNQPQHF,TGCGCCAGCAGGTTGGACAGGGCTAGCAATCAGCCCCAGCATTTT
NA,16,TRBV5-1,TRBJ2-2,NA,CASSTAGRSNTGELFF,TGCGCCAGCAGCACTGCGGGGAGATCGAACACCGGGGAGCTGTTTTTT
few,13,TRBV30,TRBJ2-5,NA,CAWSVAGSGTQYF,TGTGCCTGGAGTGTAGCAGGCTCGGGGACCCAGTACTTC
NA,14,TRBV30,TRBJ2-3,NA,CAWDRLGVGDTQYF,TGTGCCTGGGATAGACTAGGGGTAGGAGATACGCAGTATTTT
few,14,TRBV6-6,TRBJ1-1,NA,CASSYSRVNTEAFF,TGTGCCAGCAGTTACTCTCGGGTGAACACTGAAGCTTTCTTT
once,17,TRBV9,TRBJ2-7,NA,CASSDVGPHPISYEQYF,TGTGCCAGCAGCGACGTAGGACCCCACCCAATATCCTACGAGCAGTACTTC
NA,14,TRBV14,TRBJ2-7,TRBD2,CASRNSGGRNEQYF,TGTGCCAGCAGGAATAGCGGGGGAAGGAACGAGCAGTACTTC
NA,12,TRBV30,TRBJ2-5,NA,CAWKEGRETQYF,TGTGCCTGGAAGGAGGGGCGAGAGACCCAGTACTTC
NA,15,TRBV5-6,TRBJ1-6,TRBD1,CASSLKQGRNSPLHF,TGTGCCAGCAGCCTTAAACAGGGGAGGAATTCACCCCTCCACTTT
NA,13,TRBV30,TRBJ2-1,TRBD1,CAWSTGGLSEQFF,TGTGCCTGGAGTACAGGGGGCCTCAGTGAGCAGTTCTTC
once,13,TRBV5-1,TRBJ1-1,NA,CASSLGAGTEAFF,TGCGCCAGCAGCTTGGGCGCGGGGACTGAAGCTTTCTTT
NA,14,TRBV30,TRBJ2-3,NA,CAWRPGVLTDTQYF,TGTGCCTGGAGGCCAGGGGTCCTCACAGATACGCAGTATTTT
NA,14,TRBV7-6,TRBJ2-7,NA,CASSFGAGSYEQYF,TGTGCCAGCAGCTTCGGCGCGGGCTCCTACGAGCAGTACTTC
NA,11,TRBV11-3,TRBJ2-1,NA,CASSLDDEQFF,TGTGCCAGCAGCCTAGATGATGAGCAGTTCTTC
NA,18,TRBV10-2,TRBJ2-2,NA,CASSAWPAGHANTGELFF,TGCGCCAGCTCCGCGTGGCCAGCGGGACACGCGAACACCGGGGAGCTGTTTTTT
NA,15,TRBV5-4,TRBJ2-1,TRBD2,CASTSVAGGYNEQFF,TGTGCCAGCACGTCCGTGGCGGGGGGGTACAATGAGCAGTTCTTC
NA,15,TRBV6-6,TRBJ1-2,NA,CASSLTTGLDYGYTF,TGTGCCAGCAGTTTAACTACAGGGCTGGACTATGGCTACACCTTC
NA,13,TRBV19,TRBJ1-1,NA,CASTEYVKTEAFF,TGTGCCAGTACGGAGTATGTTAAGACTGAAGCTTTCTTT
NA,13,TRBV7-6,TRBJ2-5,NA,CASSSGEAKTQYF,TGTGCCAGCAGCTCGGGGGAAGCGAAGACCCAGTACTTC
NA,14,TRBV10-3,TRBJ1-3,NA,CAIKSSGTGNTIYF,TGTGCCATCAAGTCTTCAGGGACTGGAAACACCATATATTTT
NA,17,TRBV28,TRBJ2-2,TRBD1,CASSFLTTGAGAGELFF,TGTGCCAGCAGTTTTCTAACGACAGGGGCTGGGGCCGGGGAGCTGTTTTTT
NA,14,TRBV5-8,TRBJ1-6,TRBD1,CASSPGQVGSPLHF,TGTGCCAGCAGCCCGGGACAGGTGGGATCACCCCTCCACTTT
NA,17,TRBV19,TRBJ1-5,NA,CASSMRSIPGGNQPQHF,TGTGCCAGTAGTATGCGGTCCATCCCGGGCGGCAATCAGCCCCAGCATTTT
once,16,TRBV13,TRBJ1-6,NA,CASSARGGSDNSPLHF,TGTGCCAGCAGCGCCCGGGGGGGGTCCGATAATTCACCCCTCCACTTT
NA,14,TRBV9,TRBJ1-2,TRBD1,CASILRGRFYGYTF,TGTGCCAGCATCCTCAGGGGGCGTTTCTATGGCTACACCTTC
NA,15,TRBV5-8,TRBJ2-3,NA,CASSLEGGVTDTQYF,TGTGCCAGCAGCTTGGAAGGGGGGGTGACAGATACGCAGTATTTT
NA,16,TRBV6-6,TRBJ1-5,TRBD1,CASSRQGAQGNQPQHF,TGTGCCAGCAGTCGCCAGGGGGCTCAGGGCAATCAGCCCCAGCATTTT
NA,13,TRBV11-3,TRBJ1-2,NA,CASSPTGGYGYTF,TGTGCCAGCAGCCCTACCGGGGGCTATGGCTACACCTTC
NA,13,TRBV5-5,TRBJ1-2,NA,CASSLNPGHGYTF,TGTGCCAGCAGCTTGAACCCAGGTCATGGCTACACCTTC
NA,15,TRBV11-2,TRBJ1-4,NA,CASSSGMVANEKLFF,TGTGCCAGCAGCTCGGGGATGGTGGCTAATGAAAAACTGTTTTTT
few,14,TRBV19,TRBJ1-5,TRBD1,CASSSQGTGQPQHF,TGTGCCAGTAGTTCCCAGGGGACAGGGCAGCCCCAGCATTTT